These 21 T cell receptor beta chains originate from one sample sequenced in a study of T cell repertoires in cytomegalovirus infection. Their antigens are not known. Each CDR3 protein is one row after TCRdb ran MiXCR on the reads. The sample carries 900,000 to 950,000 distinct CDR3 sequences, around 32% recorded once. The sample was cultured CD8+ T cells from PBMCs, taken from culture after CMV antigen stimulation. The receptor source for this set is a human donor in good health (CMV status not recorded). Some clones in this sample may be carry-over from other donors' samples.

This clonotype was counted a few times. J is TRBJ1-1 and V is TRBV2; tentative D call: TRBD1 (6 bases). This CDR3 has 11 residues. Germline lookup yields CDR1 SNHLY and CDR2 FYNNEI. The germline V and J ends were trimmed by 7 bases and 5 bases, with 8 bases remaining between them. The CDR3, as DNA: TGTGCCAGCATCACAGGGACTGAAGCTTTCTTT. As protein: CASITGTEAFF.

V usage is TRBV28 and J usage is TRBJ2-2; D is possibly TRBD1 or TRBD2 (6 bases each). Between the trimmed V and J ends, which lost 3 bases and 4 bases, there was a span of 12 bases. From germline, CDR1 is MDHEN and CDR2 SYDVKM. This CDR3 is 15 amino acids long. The CDR3 loop reads CASSFGGRGTGELFF. CDR3 DNA: TGTGCCAGCAGTTTCGGGGGCCGGGGCACCGGGGAGCTGTTTTTT. The full variable domain, with the rest looked up from reference TRBV28 and TRBJ2-2, is DVKVTQSSRYLVKRTGEKVFLECVQDMDHENMFWYRQDPGLGLRLIYFSYDVKMKEKGDIPEGYSVSREKKERFSLILESASTNQTSMYLCASSFGGRGTGELFFGEGSRLTVL.

The chain joins TRBV6-6 to TRBJ1-1; D unresolved. The CDR3 spans 15 residues. Germline-derived CDR1 and CDR2 are MNHNY and SVGAGI (reference sequence). The V and J ends lost 0 bases and 0 bases respectively, with 8 bases between them. CDR3 nucleotide sequence: TGTGCCAGCAGTTACTCGAAGGCTCTGAACACTGAAGCTTTCTTT. Amino acid sequence: CASSYSKALNTEAFF.

The J gene is TRBJ1-1, the V gene TRBV29-1; D possibly corresponds to TRBD1 (5 bases). This CDR3 comprises 11 residues. Germline assignment: CDR1 SQVTM and CDR2 ANQGSEA. V gave up 6 bases and J gave up 6 bases, with 11 bases separating them. CDR3 sequence: CSVKDTSEAFF. Written as DNA, the CDR3 is TGCAGCGTGAAGGACACCTCTGAAGCTTTCTTT.

The chain recombines TRBV6-6 with TRBJ1-5; 7 nucleotides match TRBD1. V was pared by 6 bases and J by 2 bases, with 7 bases of the junction left unmatched. The CDR3 has 15 residues. The germline V gene encodes CDR1 MNHNY and CDR2 SVGAGI (reference sequence). The CDR3 reads CASSDRAVRNQPQHF. CDR3 coding DNA: TGTGCCAGCAGCGACAGGGCCGTACGCAATCAGCCCCAGCATTTT.

This clonotype was counted only a few times. The V call is TRBV27, the J call TRBJ1-1; D not certain. The CDR3 covers 12 residues. Trimming removed 6 bases at V and 4 bases at J, with 9 bases between. CDR1 MNHEY and CDR2 SMNVEV come from the germline V gene (reference sequence). The CDR3 nucleotides are TGTGCCAGCAGCGGACCTGGCACTGAAGCTTTCTTT. Translated: CASSGPGTEAFF.

This chain links TRBV27 with TRBJ2-6; D perhaps matches TRBD1 (6 bases). The CDR3 has 15 amino acids. V was shortened by 6 bases and J by 4 bases, with 13 bases between the two germline ends. CDR1 MNHEY and CDR2 SMNVEV come from the germline V gene (reference sequence). CDR3 nucleotides: TGTGCCAGCAGCCCATACAGGGAAGGGGCCAACGTCCTGACTTTC. It is translated as CASSPYREGANVLTF. Filled out from reference TRBV27 and TRBJ2-6, the complete variable domain reads EAQVTQNPRYLITVTGKKLTVTCSQNMNHEYMSWYRQDPGLGLRQIYYSMNVEVTDKGDVPEGYKVSRKEKRNFPLILESPSPNQTSLYFCASSPYREGANVLTFGAGSRLTVL.

The J gene is TRBJ1-1, the V gene TRBV4-2; D is uncertain. The CDR3 extends over 16 amino acids. Germline-derived CDR1 and CDR2 are LGHNA and YNFKEQ. V was cut by 3 bases and J by 3 bases, with 17 bases left in between. The CDR3, as DNA: TGTGCCAGCAGCCATCCCACGGGGTTCCCAGACACTGAAGCTTTCTTT. The encoded protein is CASSHPTGFPDTEAFF.

In its sample, this clonotype was seen a few times. This chain links TRBV7-8 with TRBJ1-2; D perhaps matches TRBD1 (6 bases). Germline V gives CDR1 SGHVS, CDR2 FQNEAQ. The CDR3 is 14 residues long. The germline V and J ends were trimmed by 5 bases and 5 bases, with 15 bases remaining between them. In nucleotides, the CDR3 is TGTGCCAGCAGCCGGGACACCGCCTATTATGGCTACACCTTC. It encodes CASSRDTAYYGYTF.

This clonotype was observed a few times. DNA for the CDR3: TGTGCCAGCAGCCGCGGACAGGGGGCTGCCAACGTCCTGACTTTC. Translating it yields CASSRGQGAANVLTF. The chain has TRBV6-6 and TRBJ2-6; 11 nucleotides align to TRBD1. After removal of 6 bases from V and 7 bases from J, the junction contained 5 bases not matched to a gene. In germline, CDR1 is MNHNY, CDR2 SVGAGI (reference sequence). The CDR3 is 15 amino acids.

This chain links TRBV27 with TRBJ1-4, with 9 bases that match TRBD1. The V and J ends lost 6 bases and 7 bases, in that order; junction bases with no gene match: 9. Germline assignment: CDR1 MNHEY and CDR2 SMNVEV (reference sequence). This CDR3 is 15 amino acids long. CDR3 bases: TGTGCCAGCAGCCCTACCGGGACAGGGTCTGAAAAACTGTTTTTT. This codes for CASSPTGTGSEKLFF.

This clonotype was seen more than once but under ten times. The genes are TRBV28 and TRBJ1-2, with 11 bases that match TRBD1. J lost 8 bases, V lost 1 base, and 6 bases had no gene match. Germline V lookup: CDR1 MDHEN, CDR2 SYDVKM. This CDR3 comprises 15 residues. The CDR3, as DNA: TGTGCCAGCAGTTTATACCGGACAGGGGGCACAGGCTACACCTTC. Its translation is CASSLYRTGGTGYTF.

Details on this clonotype: One end of the junction does not line up with germline, which may come from a read error. The rearrangement links TRBV12-3 or TRBV12-4 to TRBJ2-1; D may correspond to TRBD1 or TRBD2 (6 bases each). The CDR3 spans 15 residues. The CDR3 DNA reads as TGTGCCAACAGTTTCGGAGGGGGCTCCTACAATGAGCAGTTCTTC. Amino acid sequence: CANSFGGGSYNEQFF.

This clonotype was seen many times. V and J are TRBV7-2 and TRBJ2-3, with 9 nucleotides matching TRBD2. CDR1 is SGHTA, CDR2 FQGNSA, per germline. The CDR3 extends over 15 amino acids. V lost 5 bases to trimming and J lost 3 bases; unmatched junction nucleotides: 6. In DNA form, the CDR3 reads TGTGCCAGCAGCCTGAGCGGGGGGCCGACAGATACGCAGTATTTT. Translating it yields CASSLSGGPTDTQYF.

This clonotype turned up a few times. The chain links TRBV7-9 to TRBJ2-1; 8 positions match TRBD2. The CDR3 has 17 amino acids. Germline loops: CDR1 SEHNR, CDR2 FQNEAQ (reference sequence). Trimming took 5 bases from V and 1 from J; bases not matched to a gene: 10. The CDR3 DNA reads TGTGCCAGCAGCCCAGCCGGGAGGGGGGGTTCCTACAATGAGCAGTTCTTC. It yields the protein CASSPAGRGGSYNEQFF.

This clonotype was detected a few times. J is TRBJ2-1 and V is TRBV20-1, with 7 bases lining up with TRBD1. The CDR3 extends over 14 amino acids. V gave up 0 bases and J gave up 6 bases; unmatched junction bases: 5. CDR1 and CDR2 from the germline V gene are DFQATT and SNEGSKA (reference sequence). The CDR3 nucleotides read TGCAGTGCTAGAGATCAGCCAGGGGGCAATGAGCAGTTCTTC. It encodes CSARDQPGGNEQFF.

The V gene is TRBV4-1, the J gene TRBJ2-3, with D tentatively TRBD2 (5 bases). Germline-derived CDR1 and CDR2 are MGHRA and YSYEKL. V lost 11 bases to trimming and J lost 6 bases, with 12 bases between them. CDR3 size: 11 residues. The CDR3 sequence: CAAGSGDTQYF. The CDR3 coding sequence is TGCGCCGCAGGATCGGGGGATACGCAGTATTTT.

This clonotype was detected a few times. This chain uses TRBV5-6 with TRBJ1-5; D is uncertain. Trimming took 5 bases from V and 6 from J, leaving 15 bases between them. In germline, CDR1 is SGHDT, CDR2 YYEEEE. CDR3 length: 14 amino acids. CDR3 DNA sequence: TGTGCCAGCAGTGAATACCGGGAGATTCAGCCCCAGCATTTT. Its protein is CASSEYREIQPQHF.

This clonotype has at least ten counts. This chain's CDR3 is CASSLDPGVGSYEQYV. As DNA, the CDR3 is TGTGCCAGCAGCTTAGATCCGGGAGTGGGGTCCTACGAGCAGTACGTC. The chain is built from TRBV7-8 and TRBJ2-7; D is possibly TRBD2 (6 bases). The CDR3 is made up of 16 amino acids. CDR1 and CDR2 from the germline V gene are SGHVS and FQNEAQ. V was shortened by 1 base and J by 1 base, with 14 bases between the two germline ends.

In this sample, this clonotype turned up once. A read error may account for a junction end that differs from germline. The rearrangement links TRBV2 to TRBJ2-5, with TRBD2 matching 8 bases. This CDR3 contains 12 residues. Germline V gene data show CDR1 as SNHLY and CDR2 as FYNNEI. CDR3 region: CAAGRGGETQNF. CDR3 coding DNA: TGTGCCGCTGGCCGGGGGGGAGAGACCCAGAACTTC.

This clonotype was counted between two and nine times. This chain uses TRBV7-2 with TRBJ1-6; a possible D gene is TRBD1 (5 bases). The V gene lost 6 bases and the J gene lost 3 bases, with 12 bases spanning the gap. The CDR3 loop spans 15 amino acids. The germline gives CDR1 SGHTA, CDR2 FQGNSA. CDR3 nucleotide sequence: TGTGCCAGCAGTTTGGACCAGGGCTATAATTCACCCCTCCACTTT. Its protein is CASSLDQGYNSPLHF.